Described below is a single T cell receptor beta chain sequence and its context. The CDR3 loop spans 13 amino acids. Trimming removed 3 bases from V and 8 bases from J, with 14 bases in between. Germline CDR1 SGHDT, CDR2 YYEEEE. These data originate in a study of control samples from healthy donors and cancer patients. Using immunoSEQ multiplex PCR, the repertoire was profiled, and TCRdb retains in-frame clones only, with some absent. This table holds 99,000 or so clones, roughly four fifths found once. Sequencing was performed on blood. The V and J genes are TRBV5-6 and TRBJ1-2, with a weak D call TRBD1 (5 bases). The TCR originated in a man aged 60-69 years in good health. CDR3 loop: CASSSPGIRGYTF. The CDR3 nucleotides read TGTGCCAGCAGCTCGCCAGGGATCCGAGGCTACACCTTC.